Below are 12 T cell receptor beta chains sequenced from a single sample in a study of T cell repertoires in cytomegalovirus infection. TCRdb fed the reads into MiXCR, producing one record per CDR3 protein. This sample yields 200,000 to 300,000 distinct CDR3 sequences, of which roughly 10% are seen a single time; about 15% belongs to the top ten. Input material: PBMCs. The receptors shown here come from a human donor in good health (CMV status not recorded). Some clones in this sample may be carry-over from other donors' samples.

This chain joins TRBV28 and TRBJ2-3, with TRBD2 matching 14 bases. The CDR3 loop spans 17 amino acids. Germline V gene sequence: CDR1 MDHEN, CDR2 SYDVKM. The V and J ends lost 5 bases and 2 bases, in that order; junction bases with no gene match: 6. The CDR3 sequence is CASSPGGLAGDTDTQYF. For the CDR3, the DNA is TGTGCCAGCAGTCCCGGGGGACTAGCGGGAGACACAGATACGCAGTATTTT.

This clonotype was counted ten times or more. The chain employs TRBV11-1 and TRBJ1-1; TRBD1 matches at 7 bases. CDR3 length equals 18 residues. CDR1 is SGHAT, CDR2 FQDESV, per germline (reference sequence). The V gene end was trimmed by 8 bases and the J gene end by 2 bases; junction bases not matched to a gene: 20. CDR3 sequence reads: CASQTTQGQIGENTEAFF. DNA of the CDR3: TGTGCCAGCCAGACGACCCAGGGACAGATTGGGGAAAACACTGAAGCTTTCTTT. The full variable domain, in which reference TRBV11-1 and TRBJ1-1 provide the parts outside the CDR3, is EAEVAQSPRYKITEKSQAVAFWCDPISGHATLYWYRQILGQGPELLVQFQDESVVDDSQLPKDRFSAERLKGVDSTLKIQPAELGDSAMYLCASQTTQGQIGENTEAFFGQGTRLTVV.

The chain has TRBV27 and TRBJ2-4; TRBD2 matches 8 bases. V shed 5 bases, J shed 5 bases, and the junction held 14 bases outside the gene matches. The CDR3 extends over 17 amino acids. The germline gives CDR1 MNHEY, CDR2 SMNVEV (reference sequence). CDR3 sequence reads: CASSPRVAGKFQNIQYF. The CDR3 DNA sequence: TGTGCCAGCAGTCCCCGGGTAGCGGGAAAATTTCAAAACATTCAGTACTTC.

This clonotype was counted ten times or more. V is TRBV19 and J is TRBJ2-3; tentatively, D is TRBD2 (5 bases). This CDR3 spans 14 amino acids. CDR1 and CDR2 (germline): LNHDA, SQIVND (reference sequence). V dropped 4 bases and J dropped 3 bases, with 11 bases sitting between them. The CDR3 DNA reads as TGTGCCAGTAGTACCGGACGGGGTACAGATACGCAGTATTTT. Translating gives CASSTGRGTDTQYF.

The sample holds many counts of this clonotype. The chain uses TRBV7-2 and TRBJ1-1; no firm D call. The CDR3 totals 15 residues. V lost 2 bases and J 4 bases, leaving 14 bases between the germline ends. The germline CDR1 and CDR2 sequences are SGHTA and FQGNSA. The CDR3, as DNA: TGTGCCAGCAGCTTAAATCGGATAAAGGGCACTGAAGCTTTCTTT. It yields the protein CASSLNRIKGTEAFF.

This clonotype came up many times. The genes are TRBV6-2 or TRBV6-3 and TRBJ1-2; D unresolved. The CDR3 contains 14 residues. V shed 0 bases and J shed 7 bases, with 12 bases lying between them. Germline V gives CDR1 MNHEY, CDR2 SVGEGT. In DNA form, the CDR3 reads TGTGCCAGCAGTTACTCTTCCAGACGGAGTGGCTACACCTTC. Residues: CASSYSSRRSGYTF.

V usage is TRBV6-2 or TRBV6-3 and J usage is TRBJ2-7, with 9 bases aligning to TRBD1. Germline CDR1 reads MNHEY; CDR2 reads SVGEGT. CDR3 length equals 16 residues. With V trimmed by 2 bases and J by 2 bases, 7 bases remained unmatched. The CDR3 nucleotides are TGTGCCAGCAGTTACCCCACAGGGGGCGCAACCTACGAGCAGTACTTC. Protein: CASSYPTGGATYEQYF.

This clonotype was seen only a few times. This chain links TRBV29-1 with TRBJ2-2; D might be TRBD1 (6 bases). The CDR3 runs 14 residues. V was clipped by 2 bases and J by 5 bases, with 12 bases between them. The germline V gene has CDR1 SQVTM and CDR2 ANQGSEA. CDR3 loop: CSVERGSGTGELFF. In DNA, the CDR3 is TGCAGCGTTGAAAGGGGGTCGGGGACCGGGGAGCTGTTTTTT.

There are many counts of this clonotype. This rearrangement joins TRBV11-3 to TRBJ2-4; tentative D call: TRBD1 (5 bases). Germline V lookup: CDR1 SGHNT, CDR2 YENEEA. The CDR3 covers 15 residues. V was trimmed by 4 bases and J by 0 bases, leaving 10 bases between them. The CDR3 DNA follows: TGTGCCAGCAGCTCGGACACCCAAGCCAAAAACATTCAGTACTTC. This sequence encodes CASSSDTQAKNIQYF.

This chain links TRBV12-3 or TRBV12-4 with TRBJ2-5, with TRBD2 matching 10 bases. J lost 1 base, V lost 3 bases, and 5 bases had no gene match. The CDR3 runs to 16 residues. The CDR3: CASSLASGGGQETQYF. The CDR3 DNA follows: TGTGCCAGCAGTTTGGCTAGCGGGGGAGGCCAAGAGACCCAGTACTTC.

This clonotype was picked up many times. The chain couples TRBV7-2 to TRBJ2-2, with D unclear. Trimming cost V 2 bases and J 4 bases, with 11 bases left between them. Germline CDR1 SGHTA, CDR2 FQGNSA. CDR3 length: 15 residues. The CDR3 loop reads CASSLPSGGTGELFF. CDR3 bases: TGTGCCAGCAGCTTACCCTCTGGCGGCACCGGGGAGCTGTTTTTT. The full variable domain, with the rest looked up from reference TRBV7-2 and TRBJ2-2, is GAGVSQSPSNKVTEKGKDVELRCDPISGHTALYWYRQSLGQGLEFLIYFQGNSAPDKSGLPSDRFSAERTGGSVSTLTIQRTQQEDSAVYLCASSLPSGGTGELFFGEGSRLTVL.

This clonotype came up a few times. This chain joins TRBV19 and TRBJ2-2; TRBD1 might be the D (6 bases). Germline V gene data show CDR1 as LNHDA and CDR2 as SQIVND (reference sequence). Between the trimmed V and J ends, which lost 7 bases and 1 base, there was a span of 16 bases. The length of the CDR3 is 16 residues. CDR3 coding DNA: TGTGCCAGTAAGGGAAGTGGCAGGGGGAACACCGGGGAGCTGTTTTTT. It is translated as CASKGSGRGNTGELFF.